This is a list of T cell receptor beta chains from one sample in a study of T cell responses to AZD1222 COVID-19 vaccine. Profiled with immunoSEQ multiplex PCR; TCRdb holds only in-frame clones, not every one. The sample consists of about 40,000 clones, approximately 80% of them appearing once. The specimen comprised peripheral blood, sampled 28 days after the second AZD1222 dose. These receptors came from an adult who received the AZD1222 COVID-19 vaccine. Both conserved end residues are part of each CDR3. D genes are given only for firm matches. Part of the rows lack a size; the others show once, few, many or a class for expanded clones.

J gene | D gene | clone size | V gene | CDR3 DNA | CDR3 protein
TRBJ2-5 | NA | NA | TRBV15 | TGTGCCACCAGCAGAGATCGTTCAGGGATGGCGACCCAGTACTTC | CATSRDRSGMATQYF
TRBJ1-5 | TRBD1 | NA | TRBV7-8 | TGTGCCAGCAGCTACGGACAGGATAATCAGCCCCAGCATTTT | CASSYGQDNQPQHF
TRBJ2-3 | NA | NA | TRBV9 | TGTGCCAGCAGCGTAGCGGTGAGAGGAAACACAGATACGCAGTATTTT | CASSVAVRGNTDTQYF
TRBJ1-2 | TRBD1 | once | TRBV6-5 | TGTGCCAGCAGCAGGGGGCGCGCCTATGGCTACACCTTC | CASSRGRAYGYTF
TRBJ2-1 | TRBD2 | NA | TRBV27 | TGTGCCAGCAGACGCCTAGCGGGATACAATGAGCAGTTCTTC | CASRRLAGYNEQFF
TRBJ1-2 | NA | NA | TRBV6-5 | TGTGCCAGCAGTTACTCGGGGGCGACCTTCTATGGCTACACCTTC | CASSYSGATFYGYTF
TRBJ1-3 | NA | NA | TRBV5-1 | TGCGCCAGCAGCCCCGGACGGTTCTCTGGAAACACCATATATTTT | CASSPGRFSGNTIYF
TRBJ1-5 | NA | NA | TRBV9 | TGTGCCAGCAGCGCCGCGGATTATCAGCCCCAGCATTTT | CASSAADYQPQHF
TRBJ2-7 | TRBD2 | NA | TRBV6-9 | TGTGCCAGCAGCAAGAAGACTAGCGGGGGGGCCGCCTACGAGCAGTACTTC | CASSKKTSGGAAYEQYF
TRBJ2-7 | TRBD2 | once | TRBV6-5 | TGTGCCAGCACCCTGGCCCCGCGGGGGGGCGACGAGCAGTACTTC | CASTLAPRGGDEQYF
TRBJ1-2 | TRBD1 | NA | TRBV6-1 | TGTGCCAGCAGTGAATGGGACAGGGGGTCTGCCACCTTC | CASSEWDRGSATF
TRBJ1-2 | NA | NA | TRBV18 | TGTGCCAGCTCACCTGTAACAGGGATGGATTATGGCTACACCTTC | CASSPVTGMDYGYTF
TRBJ2-2 | NA | few | TRBV9 | TGTGCCAGCTCCCGTATAGGAGGGGCTACCCTCACCGGGGAGCTGTTTTTT | CASSRIGGATLTGELFF
TRBJ1-2 | NA | NA | TRBV5-1 | TGCGCCAGCACCGACGGGACGGCAGCTAACTATGGCTACACCTTC | CASTDGTAANYGYTF
TRBJ2-2 | TRBD1 | NA | TRBV5-1 | TGCGCCAGCAGCTTCCGGCAGGGGGCGAACACCGGGGAGCTGTTTTTT | CASSFRQGANTGELFF
TRBJ2-1 | NA | NA | TRBV7-2 | TGTGCCAGCAGCTTACACACGGGGTTGTACAATGAGCAGTTCTTC | CASSLHTGLYNEQFF
TRBJ1-1 | NA | NA | TRBV19 | TGTGCCAGTAGTCTCAGGGTAATGAACACTGAAGCTTTCTTT | CASSLRVMNTEAFF
TRBJ2-3 | TRBD2 | NA | TRBV6-4 | TGTGCCAGCAGCGGGCTAGCGGGGCGCACAGATACGCAGTATTTT | CASSGLAGRTDTQYF
TRBJ2-5 | NA | NA | TRBV5-1 | TGCGCCAGCAGCGTACACGACAGTGGGAAGACCCAGTACTTC | CASSVHDSGKTQYF
TRBJ2-7 | NA | NA | TRBV9 | TGTGCCAGCAGCGTAGGGGAGACACCTACCTACGAGCAGTACTTC | CASSVGETPTYEQYF
TRBJ1-2 | NA | NA | TRBV19 | TGTGCCAGTAGTATAGCTGCAGATGGCTACACCTTC | CASSIAADGYTF
TRBJ2-7 | NA | NA | TRBV29-1 | TGCAGCGTTGCTCCGGGGCCTCACGAGCAGTACTTC | CSVAPGPHEQYF
TRBJ2-7 | NA | NA | TRBV6-2/TRBV6-3 | TGTGCCAGCAGTTACTCTTCGGACTTGGCCTACGAGCAGTACTTC | CASSYSSDLAYEQYF
TRBJ2-1 | TRBD1 | NA | TRBV6-5 | TGTGCCAGCAGTCCGGGACAGGTAGTCAATGAGCAGTTCTTC | CASSPGQVVNEQFF
TRBJ1-2 | NA | NA | TRBV6-6 | TGTGCCAGCACGGGGTTCGGGAGCTACTATGGCTACACCTTC | CASTGFGSYYGYTF
TRBJ1-6 | NA | NA | TRBV6-5 | TGTGCCAGCAGTTACTCGGGGGGTGGGCTGGATTCACCCCTCCACTTT | CASSYSGGGLDSPLHF
TRBJ2-2 | NA | medium-sized | TRBV9 | TGTGCCAGCAGCGTAGTTCAGGGGTCCGGGGAGCTGTTTTTT | CASSVVQGSGELFF
TRBJ2-7 | NA | NA | TRBV2 | TGTGCCAGCAGTTTTCTAGACGAGCAGTACTTC | CASSFLDEQYF